Listed here are 17 T cell receptor beta chains from one sample, sequenced in a study of tumor-infiltrating lymphocytes in localized non-small cell lung cancer. Repertoires were generated with immunoSEQ multiplex PCR, while TCRdb's copy carries only in-frame clones and drops some. The sample holds about 8,400 clones, 60% to 85% seen once. Sequenced input: uninvolved lung tissue not adjacent to the tumor. All receptors come from a human donor with non-small cell lung cancer.

This chain uses TRBV30 with TRBJ1-2; 7 nucleotides line up with TRBD1. Germline CDR1 GTSNPN, CDR2 SVGIG (reference sequence). With 1 base clipped from V and 3 bases from J, the junction kept 2 bases outside the gene matches. This CDR3 region has 13 residues. This chain's CDR3 is CAWSAQGDYGYTF. The DNA of the CDR3 is TGTGCCTGGAGTGCCCAGGGGGACTATGGCTACACCTTC.

The CDR3 is CASSLGNGAKNIQYF. CDR3 sequence (DNA): TGTGCCAGCAGTTTAGGTAATGGAGCCAAAAACATTCAGTACTTC. This chain uses TRBV27 with TRBJ2-4; no firm D call. The CDR3 totals 15 residues. Trimming stripped 2 bases from V and 0 bases from J, with 8 bases between. The germline V gene encodes CDR1 MNHEY and CDR2 SMNVEV (reference sequence).

The rearrangement links TRBV6-5 to TRBJ2-1, with D maybe TRBD2 (5 bases). CDR3 length: 15 amino acids. Trimming took off 1 base at V and 6 bases at J, with 13 bases between the two ends. From germline, CDR1 is MNHEY and CDR2 SVGAGI. CDR3 in amino acids: CASSYFAGGGNEQFF. In DNA, the CDR3 is TGTGCCAGCAGTTACTTCGCTGGAGGAGGCAATGAGCAGTTCTTC.

The chain has TRBV19 and TRBJ1-2; D remains unclear. Trimming took off 3 bases at V and 4 bases at J, with 12 bases between the two ends. Germline CDR1 reads LNHDA; CDR2 reads SQIVND (reference sequence). The CDR3 is made up of 14 amino acids. CDR3 nucleotides: TGTGCCAGTAGTATGGGGAGGGAGCTCTATGGCTACACCTTC. Translation: CASSMGRELYGYTF. The full variable domain, rest sourced from reference TRBV19 and TRBJ1-2, is DGGITQSPKYLFRKEGQNVTLSCEQNLNHDAMYWYRQDPGQGLRLIYYSQIVNDFQKGDIAEGYSVSREKKESFPLTVTSAQKNPTAFYLCASSMGRELYGYTFGSGTRLTVV.

Only a few counts were recorded for this clone. The genes are TRBV4-1 and TRBJ2-2; maybe TRBD2 (6 bases). Germline-derived CDR1 and CDR2 are MGHRA and YSYEKL. CDR3 size: 14 residues. V was trimmed by 1 base and J by 6 bases, leaving 9 bases between them. CDR3 residues: CASSQGRLAGELFF. CDR3 in DNA: TGCGCCAGCAGCCAAGGGCGACTAGCCGGGGAGCTGTTTTTT.

This clone was picked up one time. The gene calls are TRBV19 and TRBJ2-1, with D hard to call. Germline V gene lookup returns CDR1 LNHDA and CDR2 SQIVND (reference sequence). The CDR3 is 12 residues long. The V end was cut by 7 bases, the J end by 8 bases, with 12 bases between. CDR3 amino acids: CASTPNRDEQFF. The DNA of the CDR3 is TGTGCCAGTACCCCCAATAGGGATGAGCAGTTCTTC.

The rearrangement links TRBV10-3 to TRBJ2-3; 7 nucleotides agree with TRBD1. The germline V gene has CDR1 ENHRY and CDR2 SYGVKD. The V segment lost 7 bases and the J segment 2 bases; nucleotides outside the gene matches: 3. The CDR3 has 13 amino acids. The CDR3 bases are TGTGCCATCACAGGGGGTCCCACAGATACGCAGTATTTT. Translated, it gives CAITGGPTDTQYF.

This chain uses TRBV5-4 with TRBJ2-5; no definite D call. Germline values: CDR1 SGHNT, CDR2 YYREEE (reference sequence). This CDR3 region has 13 residues. The germline V and J ends were trimmed by 4 bases and 3 bases, with 10 bases remaining between them. The chain's CDR3 is CASSLESEETQYF. The CDR3 DNA reads as TGTGCCAGCAGCCTGGAAAGCGAAGAGACCCAGTACTTC.

The chain joins TRBV28 to TRBJ2-1; TRBD2 is a possible D gene (5 bases). V was clipped by 5 bases and J by 4 bases, with 18 bases between them. The germline gives CDR1 MDHEN, CDR2 SYDVKM. The CDR3 runs to 16 residues. The chain's CDR3 is CASSPTPTGMYNEQFF. For the CDR3, the DNA is TGTGCCAGCAGTCCGACGCCAACGGGAATGTACAATGAGCAGTTCTTC.

This clone was picked up a small number of times. V usage is TRBV9 and J usage is TRBJ1-3, with TRBD1 as a possible D gene (6 bases). The germline V gene encodes CDR1 SGDLS and CDR2 YYNGEE. The CDR3 sequence is 16 residues long. Trimming pared 3 bases from V and 2 bases from J, leaving 15 bases between. CDR3 bases: TGTGCCAGCAGCGCACGACGGGGGGCAACTGGAAACACCATATATTTT. This encodes CASSARRGATGNTIYF.

The chain uses TRBV7-9 and TRBJ1-2, with 11 bases aligning to TRBD1. The V and J ends lost 5 bases and 8 bases, in that order; junction bases with no gene match: 7. The CDR3 totals 14 residues. The germline CDR1 and CDR2 sequences are SEHNR and FQNEAQ (reference sequence). The DNA of the CDR3 is TGTGCCAGCAGCCTCGGACAGGGGGCTCGCGGCTACACCTTC. Residues: CASSLGQGARGYTF.

The chain has TRBV11-2 and TRBJ1-2; D may be TRBD1 (5 bases). Per germline, CDR1 SGHAT and CDR2 FQNNGV. V lost 4 bases and J 3 bases, leaving 12 bases between the germline ends. The CDR3 has 14 residues. The CDR3 loop reads CASSSNIGDYGYTF. Written as DNA, the CDR3 is TGTGCCAGCAGCTCCAATATAGGGGACTATGGCTACACCTTC.

The rearrangement joins TRBV7-3 to TRBJ1-5; maybe TRBD1 (6 bases). The ends were cut back, 5 bases at V and 8 bases at J, with 19 bases in the middle. The germline gives CDR1 SGHTA, CDR2 FQGTGA. This CDR3 has 15 residues. The CDR3 DNA reads as TGTGCCAGCAGCCAGACAGGCACGTGGGGTGAGCCCCAGCATTTT. Amino acid sequence: CASSQTGTWGEPQHF.

This chain connects TRBV5-1 to TRBJ1-2; possible D gene TRBD1, 5 bases. The CDR3 is 15 residues long. Germline V CDR1 and CDR2: SGHRS, YFSETQ. Trimming left V 0 bases short and J 6 bases short, with 15 bases between. The CDR3: CASSLASGRGDGYTF. The DNA of the CDR3 is TGCGCCAGCAGCTTGGCCTCCGGACGGGGGGATGGCTACACCTTC.

The V and J genes are TRBV11-1 and TRBJ1-1; 7 bases line up with TRBD1. J lost 4 bases, V lost 3 bases, and 5 bases had no gene match. The germline gives CDR1 SGHAT, CDR2 FQDESV (reference sequence). The CDR3 covers 14 residues. CDR3 in DNA: TGTGCCAGCAGCTTTGGCAGGGGGAGCACTGAAGCTTTCTTT. It is translated as CASSFGRGSTEAFF.

The V call is TRBV29-1, the J call TRBJ1-2, with D perhaps TRBD1 (5 bases). Germline CDR1 SQVTM, CDR2 ANQGSEA. Trimming removed 1 base at V and 2 bases at J, with 11 bases between. This CDR3 has 14 amino acids. The CDR3 spells CSVEALSGNYGYTF. The CDR3 region has the DNA TGCAGCGTTGAAGCCCTCTCAGGGAACTATGGCTACACCTTC.

This sequence joins TRBV6-1 and TRBJ1-1; D uncertain. Trimming shortened V by 6 bases and J by 1 base, and 9 bases separated the two germline ends. Germline loops: CDR1 MNHNS, CDR2 SASEGT. The CDR3 runs 13 residues. In nucleotides, the CDR3 is TGTGCCAGCAGAGTACACTCGAACACTGAAGCTTTCTTT. Its translation is CASRVHSNTEAFF.